The present T cell receptor beta chain was sequenced within a study of control samples from healthy donors and cancer patients. Measured with immunoSEQ multiplex PCR; TCRdb has only the in-frame clones, and not every one. The sample yields under 150,000 clones, about 91% seen once. Germline trimming cut 0 bases from V and 2 bases from J; bases unmatched to any gene: 3. The CDR3 length is 15 residues. Germline assignment: CDR1 LGHDT and CDR2 YNNKEL (reference sequence). Sequencing used blood. The chain combines TRBV3-1 (or the pseudogene TRBV3-2) with TRBJ1-2; 7 bases are a match to TRBD1. The receptor was isolated from a man in his forties in good health. CDR3 DNA: TGTGCCAGCAGCCAAGATAACAGGGGAAACTATGGCTACACCTTC. It specifies CASSQDNRGNYGYTF.